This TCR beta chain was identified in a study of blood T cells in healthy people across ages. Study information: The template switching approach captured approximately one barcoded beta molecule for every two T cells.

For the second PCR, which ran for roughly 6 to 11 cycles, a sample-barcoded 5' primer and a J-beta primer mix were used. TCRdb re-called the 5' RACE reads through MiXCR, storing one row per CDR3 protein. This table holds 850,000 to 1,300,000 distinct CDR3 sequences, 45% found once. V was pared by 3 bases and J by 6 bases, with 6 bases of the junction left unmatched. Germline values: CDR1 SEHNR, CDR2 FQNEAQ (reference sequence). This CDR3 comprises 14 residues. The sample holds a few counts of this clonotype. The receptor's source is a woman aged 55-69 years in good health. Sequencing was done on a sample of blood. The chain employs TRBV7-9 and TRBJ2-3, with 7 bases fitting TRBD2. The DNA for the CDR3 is TGTGCCAGCAGCTTCGGGGGGACCCTCGATACGCAGTATTTT. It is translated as CASSFGGTLDTQYF.